This is a list of T cell receptor beta chains from one sample in a study of T-cell reconstitution after alpha-beta-depleted transplantation in children. MiXCR, run by TCRdb on the PCR reads, gives a single entry per CDR3 protein. This sample has 150,000 to 200,000 distinct CDR3 sequences, with less than 8% found just once. Sequenced material: PBMCs from the stem cell graft donor, taken from the stem cell graft. All receptors derive from a human donor who donated a stem cell graft to a child with Wiskott-Aldrich syndrome. CDR3s include the opening cysteine and the closing phenylalanine or tryptophan. D genes are given only for firm matches. For some rows the clone size is stated as once, few or many, or as a class when expanded; others skip it.

clone_size,d_call,v_call,j_call,cdr3_length,cdr3_aa,cdr3_nt
many,TRBD1,TRBV12-3/TRBV12-4,TRBJ2-7,15,CASSLNPGQGLEQYF,TGTGCCAGCAGTTTAAATCCCGGACAGGGACTCGAGCAGTACTTC
many,NA,TRBV7-9,TRBJ2-6,15,CASSPLASGANVLTF,TGTGCCAGCAGCCCACTAGCTTCTGGGGCCAACGTCCTGACTTTC
many,TRBD2,TRBV25-1,TRBJ2-5,14,CASSDSGTSGTQYF,TGTGCCAGCAGTGATTCCGGGACTAGTGGGACCCAGTACTTC
many,TRBD1,TRBV29-1,TRBJ2-5,12,CSVEPGGETQYF,TGCAGCGTTGAACCAGGGGGAGAGACCCAGTACTTC
few,NA,TRBV6-6,TRBJ1-1,13,CASGRQGGTEAFF,TGTGCCAGCGGACGACAAGGGGGAACTGAAGCTTTCTTT
many,NA,TRBV12-3/TRBV12-4,TRBJ1-1,13,CASSFARDTEAFF,TGTGCCAGCAGTTTCGCTAGGGACACTGAAGCTTTCTTT
many,NA,TRBV5-1,TRBJ2-1,13,CASGHGSPDEQFF,TGCGCCAGCGGACACGGCTCTCCGGATGAGCAGTTCTTC
NA,NA,TRBV18,TRBJ2-7,15,CASSPPAEGPREQYF,TGTGCCAGCTCACCCCCGGCTGAGGGACCACGGGAGCAGTACTTC
few,NA,TRBV7-2,TRBJ1-5,15,CASSPRAGPNQPQHF,TGTGCCAGCAGCCCCCGGGCCGGACCAAATCAGCCCCAGCATTTT
NA,TRBD2,TRBV18,TRBJ2-7,16,CASSPIEGGRVGEQYF,TGTGCCAGCTCACCAATCGAGGGCGGGAGAGTGGGCGAGCAGTACTTC
many,TRBD1,TRBV27,TRBJ2-7,15,CASSNTGDTSYEQYF,TGTGCCAGCAGTAACACAGGGGATACCTCCTACGAGCAGTACTTC
many,NA,TRBV7-8,TRBJ1-2,15,CASSLTQGLDYGYTF,TGTGCCAGCAGCTTGACGCAGGGTTTGGACTATGGCTACACCTTC
many,NA,TRBV12-3/TRBV12-4,TRBJ1-1,13,CASITSMGARAFF,TGTGCCAGCATCACATCCATGGGAGCTCGAGCTTTCTTT
many,TRBD1,TRBV12-3/TRBV12-4,TRBJ2-1,15,CASRWDRNSYNEQFF,TGTGCCAGCAGGTGGGACAGGAACTCCTACAATGAGCAGTTCTTC
many,TRBD2,TRBV29-1,TRBJ2-3,13,CSVGGGKRDTQYF,TGCAGCGTTGGCGGGGGGAAGAGAGATACGCAGTATTTT
many,NA,TRBV24-1,TRBJ2-1,15,CATSDMFSPGNEQFF,TGTGCCACCAGTGATATGTTCTCCCCAGGGAATGAGCAGTTCTTC
many,NA,TRBV5-1,TRBJ2-7,17,CASSLKNLQGSSYEQYF,TGCGCCAGCAGCTTGAAGAATCTCCAGGGAAGCTCCTACGAGCAGTACTTC
many,TRBD2,TRBV20-1,TRBJ2-5,16,CSASPGLAGGRQTQYF,TGCAGTGCTAGTCCCGGACTAGCGGGAGGAAGACAGACCCAGTACTTC
many,NA,TRBV6-1,TRBJ1-4,15,CASSPSFWEAAKLFF,TGTGCCAGCAGTCCCTCCTTTTGGGAGGCCGCGAAACTGTTTTTT
many,NA,TRBV29-1,TRBJ1-3,13,CSVQGNSGNTIYF,TGCAGCGTTCAGGGCAACTCTGGAAACACCATATATTTT
few,NA,TRBV19,TRBJ2-7,14,CASSETTAPHEQYF,TGTGCCAGTAGTGAGACGACAGCTCCTCACGAGCAGTACTTC
many,TRBD1,TRBV12-3/TRBV12-4,TRBJ1-2,15,CASSSRTGGDSGYTF,TGTGCCAGCAGTTCCCGGACAGGGGGGGACAGCGGCTACACCTTC
many,TRBD2,TRBV4-3,TRBJ2-7,14,CASSLEAGVGEQYF,TGCGCCAGCAGCCTGGAAGCGGGAGTCGGCGAGCAGTACTTC
many,NA,TRBV10-3,TRBJ1-1,14,CAISAAGVNTEAFF,TGTGCCATCAGTGCGGCAGGAGTGAACACTGAAGCTTTCTTT
many,NA,TRBV6-5,TRBJ2-3,16,CASSSQMRGSTDTQYF,TGTGCCAGCAGTTCCCAAATGAGGGGAAGCACAGATACGCAGTATTTT
many,NA,TRBV24-1,TRBJ1-5,12,CATSDGLRSQHF,TGTGCCACCAGCGATGGTCTTCGGTCCCAGCATTTT
many,TRBD1,TRBV12-3/TRBV12-4,TRBJ1-1,14,CASKGQALNTEAFF,TGTGCCAGCAAGGGACAGGCCTTGAACACTGAAGCTTTCTTT
many,TRBD1,TRBV6-5,TRBJ2-7,17,CASSRAQGQVSSYEQYF,TGTGCCAGCAGTAGAGCACAGGGACAGGTTAGCTCCTACGAGCAGTACTTC
many,TRBD1,TRBV27,TRBJ1-1,12,CASADRDTEAFF,TGTGCCAGCGCGGACAGGGACACTGAAGCTTTCTTT
many,NA,TRBV6-5,TRBJ2-1,11,CASSFPPEQFF,TGTGCCAGCAGTTTTCCCCCTGAGCAGTTCTTC
many,NA,TRBV12-3/TRBV12-4,TRBJ1-1,14,CASSPGHVNTEAFF,TGTGCCAGCAGTCCGGGACACGTGAACACTGAAGCTTTCTTT
many,TRBD1,TRBV6-5,TRBJ2-7,17,CASSYSSDRVSSYEQYF,TGTGCCAGCAGTTACTCTTCGGACAGGGTGAGCTCCTACGAGCAGTACTTC
many,TRBD1,TRBV27,TRBJ2-2,14,CASKRDRNTGELFF,TGTGCCAGCAAGAGGGACAGAAACACCGGGGAGCTGTTTTTT
many,NA,TRBV20-1,TRBJ1-1,13,CSARRDMNTEAFF,TGCAGTGCTCGCAGGGACATGAACACTGAAGCTTTCTTT
few,TRBD1,TRBV5-1,TRBJ1-1,13,CASSTGGGTEAFF,TGCGCCAGCAGCACAGGGGGCGGAACTGAAGCTTTCTTT
many,NA,TRBV4-3,TRBJ2-1,18,CASSQNGPGVLLRNEQFF,TGCGCCAGCAGCCAAAATGGGCCCGGAGTCCTCCTCCGCAATGAGCAGTTCTTC
many,NA,TRBV7-2,TRBJ2-7,14,CASSLRGAAYEQYF,TGTGCCAGCAGCTTACGGGGGGCAGCCTACGAGCAGTACTTC
many,NA,TRBV13,TRBJ2-7,14,CASSLARTPYEQYF,TGTGCCAGCAGCTTGGCAAGGACCCCCTACGAGCAGTACTTC
many,NA,TRBV2,TRBJ2-3,14,CASSASTSTDTQYF,TGTGCCAGCAGTGCCTCTACCAGCACAGATACGCAGTATTTT
few,TRBD1,TRBV5-1,TRBJ2-3,15,CASSLPGGNTDTQYF,TGCGCCAGCAGCTTGCCAGGGGGTAACACAGATACGCAGTATTTT
many,NA,TRBV6-5,TRBJ1-2,16,CASSYSPGGEGDGYTF,TGTGCCAGCAGTTACTCCCCTGGGGGGGAAGGGGATGGCTACACCTTC
many,NA,TRBV7-7,TRBJ2-1,13,CASSVAYSNEQFF,TGTGCCAGCAGCGTAGCTTACAGCAATGAGCAGTTCTTC